The 22 T cell receptor beta chains below all came from one sample that was sequenced in a study of T cells in localized non-small cell lung cancer. Only in-frame clones appear in the TCRdb table, and some are missing; sequencing was by immunoSEQ multiplex PCR. The sample has around 36,000 clones, around 79% seen once. The sequencing used PBMCs, collected before any cancer treatment. The receptors here all came from a woman aged 35 to 70 with stage II squamous cell lung carcinoma.

V and J are TRBV28 and TRBJ1-4; D is perhaps TRBD1 (5 bases). With 5 bases removed from V and 0 bases from J, the gap between germline ends came to 16 bases. Germline CDR1 MDHEN, CDR2 SYDVKM. CDR3 length: 17 residues. CDR3 nucleotides: TGTGCCAGCAGTCTCCCGGGGCTTCTCACAACTAATGAAAAACTGTTTTTT. This gives the protein CASSLPGLLTTNEKLFF.

The chain joins TRBV7-9 to TRBJ1-6; tentatively, D is TRBD1 (5 bases). Germline V gene data show CDR1 as SEHNR and CDR2 as FQNEAQ (reference sequence). The CDR3 spans 16 residues. V was cut by 5 bases and J by 5 bases, with 16 bases left in between. CDR3 sequence (DNA): TGTGCCAGCAGCCCGGGGGACGGGAGGGATAATTCACCCCTCCACTTT. Its protein is CASSPGDGRDNSPLHF.

This clone was counted between two and nine times. V is TRBV10-3 and J is TRBJ1-1; 8 bases fit TRBD1. The J segment lost 0 bases and the V segment lost 9 bases, leaving 3 bases of the junction unmatched. CDR3 length equals 13 residues. In germline, CDR1 is ENHRY, CDR2 SYGVKD. CDR3 nucleotides: TGTGCCATGGGGACAGGCATGAACACTGAAGCTTTCTTT. Its protein is CAMGTGMNTEAFF.

V is TRBV6-1 and J is TRBJ1-2; 12 nucleotides align to TRBD1. J lost 6 bases, V lost 4 bases, and 6 bases had no gene match. The CDR3 extends over 15 amino acids. CDR1 and CDR2 from the germline V gene are MNHNS and SASEGT. CDR3 DNA sequence: TGTGCCAGCAGTGCGCCGGGACAGGGGGCTGATGGCTACACCTTC. Translating gives CASSAPGQGADGYTF.

The chain combines TRBV28 with TRBJ2-3; weak D call: TRBD2 (5 bases). The ends were cut back, 5 bases at V and 4 bases at J, with 13 bases in the middle. CDR1 MDHEN and CDR2 SYDVKM come from the germline V gene. The CDR3 consists of 14 residues. CDR3 loop: CASSRIGSPDTQYF. The CDR3 DNA is TGTGCCAGCAGTCGCATAGGGAGCCCAGATACGCAGTATTTT.

The chain is built from TRBV7-9 and TRBJ2-2; D gene unclear. The CDR3 loop spans 12 amino acids. Germline-derived CDR1 and CDR2 are SEHNR and FQNEAQ (reference sequence). Between the trimmed V and J ends, which lost 4 bases and 8 bases, there was a span of 8 bases. Here the CDR3 DNA reads TGTGCCAGCAGCTCGGAACCTGGGGAGCTGTTTTTT. Its translation: CASSSEPGELFF.

The J gene is TRBJ2-7, the V gene TRBV18; 9 positions match TRBD1. The CDR3 covers 15 residues. Germline assignment: CDR1 KGHSH and CDR2 LQKENI. With 3 bases clipped from V and 2 bases from J, the junction kept 5 bases outside the gene matches. For the CDR3, the DNA is TGTGCCAGCTCACCCCCTAACAGGGGGCCCTACGAGCAGTACTTC. This codes for CASSPPNRGPYEQYF.

V usage is TRBV6-6 and J usage is TRBJ2-3, with D tentatively TRBD2 (5 bases). This CDR3 contains 15 residues. Trimming left V 3 bases short and J 2 bases short, with 12 bases between. CDR1 MNHNY and CDR2 SVGAGI come from the germline V gene (reference sequence). The CDR3 nucleotides read TGTGCCAGCAGTTATGGCGGACTCGACACAGATACGCAGTATTTT. Its protein is CASSYGGLDTDTQYF.

The CDR3 DNA follows: TGTGCCAGTAGTGACAGGGTGATAGGCACAGATACGCAGTATTTT. This encodes CASSDRVIGTDTQYF. V usage is TRBV19 and J usage is TRBJ2-3, with 7 bases matching TRBD1. The CDR3 covers 15 residues. V dropped 5 bases and J dropped 1; count of bases not matched to a gene: 6. CDR1 and CDR2 (germline): LNHDA, SQIVND (reference sequence).

The rearrangement joins TRBV29-1 to TRBJ1-2, with D perhaps matching TRBD1 (6 bases). The CDR3 covers 13 residues. The germline V gene encodes CDR1 SQVTM and CDR2 ANQGSEA. Trimming removed 4 bases from V and 2 bases from J, with 11 bases in between. CDR3 residues: CSVADRLNYGYTF. The CDR3 DNA sequence: TGCAGCGTTGCAGACAGGTTGAACTATGGCTACACCTTC.

The chain combines TRBV18 with TRBJ1-1; D unclear. The germline V gene has CDR1 KGHSH and CDR2 LQKENI. Trimming shortened V by 0 bases and J by 2 bases, and 4 bases separated the two germline ends. The CDR3 length is 13 residues. CDR3 loop: CASSPPTNTEAFF. DNA of the CDR3: TGTGCCAGCTCACCACCGACCAACACTGAAGCTTTCTTT.

The chain has TRBV28 and TRBJ1-4; TRBD1 agrees at 9 bases. The CDR3 runs 16 residues. Germline trimming cut 8 bases from V and 0 bases from J; bases unmatched to any gene: 7. CDR1 and CDR2 from the germline V gene are MDHEN and SYDVKM. The CDR3 coding sequence is TGTGCCAGCCTGGGGACAGGGTCCGCAACTAATGAAAAACTGTTTTTT. Its protein product is CASLGTGSATNEKLFF.

The chain links TRBV7-2 to TRBJ1-5; D perhaps matches TRBD1 (6 bases). V was clipped by 2 bases and J by 0 bases, with 11 bases between them. The CDR3 loop spans 16 amino acids. Germline CDR1 SGHTA, CDR2 FQGNSA. For the CDR3, the DNA is TGTGCCAGCAGCTTAAAGGGGGGTCATAGCAATCAGCCCCAGCATTTT. It codes for CASSLKGGHSNQPQHF.

In this sample, this clone turned up a few times. The chain carries TRBV19 and TRBJ1-3; maybe TRBD1 (5 bases). The V and J ends lost 4 bases and 9 bases respectively, with 25 bases between them. Germline CDR1 and CDR2: LNHDA and SQIVND (reference sequence). The CDR3 is 17 residues long. The DNA of the CDR3 is TGTGCCAGTAGTAATGGGGGAACCGGGACCGTTGATGGCACCATATATTTT. Amino acid sequence: CASSNGGTGTVDGTIYF. The full variable domain, completed using reference TRBV19 and TRBJ1-3, is DGGITQSPKYLFRKEGQNVTLSCEQNLNHDAMYWYRQDPGQGLRLIYYSQIVNDFQKGDIAEGYSVSREKKESFPLTVTSAQKNPTAFYLCASSNGGTGTVDGTIYFGEGSWLTVV.

The chain combines TRBV5-3 with TRBJ1-2; 10 nucleotides agree with TRBD1. TRBV5-3 is placed among ORFs of uncertain function. This CDR3 contains 15 residues. V shed 10 bases and J 3 bases; nucleotides not matched to a gene: 12. This chain's CDR3 is CADNDGDRGDYGYTF. In DNA form, the CDR3 reads TGTGCCGATAACGACGGGGACAGGGGTGACTATGGCTACACCTTC.

The V call is TRBV19, the J call TRBJ1-1, with 7 nucleotides matching TRBD1. Looked up from germline, CDR1 is LNHDA and CDR2 is SQIVND (reference sequence). V lost 6 bases to trimming and J lost 4 bases; unmatched junction nucleotides: 5. There are 13 residues in the CDR3. The CDR3 sequence: CASSQGGGTEAFF. CDR3 bases: TGTGCCAGTAGCCAGGGGGGGGGCACTGAAGCTTTCTTT. The full variable domain, with the rest looked up from reference TRBV19 and TRBJ1-1, is DGGITQSPKYLFRKEGQNVTLSCEQNLNHDAMYWYRQDPGQGLRLIYYSQIVNDFQKGDIAEGYSVSREKKESFPLTVTSAQKNPTAFYLCASSQGGGTEAFFGQGTRLTVV.

The chain carries TRBV28 and TRBJ2-3; TRBD2 might be the D (7 bases). Germline V CDR1 and CDR2: MDHEN, SYDVKM. This CDR3 has 19 amino acids. Trimming stripped 1 base from V and 0 bases from J, with 20 bases between. This chain's CDR3 is CASSLFEGGVITSTDTQYF. CDR3 bases: TGTGCCAGCAGTTTATTTGAGGGGGGGGTTATAACTAGCACAGATACGCAGTATTTT.

The chain links TRBV7-9 to TRBJ2-4; D tentatively fits TRBD1 or TRBD2 (5 bases each). V lost 5 bases, J lost 1 base, and 15 bases lay in between. The CDR3 sequence is 16 residues long. The germline V gene encodes CDR1 SEHNR and CDR2 FQNEAQ (reference sequence). The CDR3 coding sequence is TGTGCCAGCAGCCGCAGGGAAGAGGGCGCCAAAAACATTCAGTACTTC. Translation gives CASSRREEGAKNIQYF.

The chain employs TRBV15 and TRBJ1-2, with TRBD1 matching over 9 bases. CDR1 and CDR2 (germline): LNHNV, YYDKDF (reference sequence). V lost 4 bases, J lost 6 bases, and 3 bases stayed unmatched. This CDR3 is 13 amino acids long. CDR3 loop: CATSKGQGDGYTF. CDR3 nucleotides: TGTGCCACCAGCAAGGGACAGGGCGATGGCTACACCTTC.

The CDR3 DNA follows: TGTGCCAGCAGCCCGACAGGGAACGTCGAAGCTTTCTTT. Translating it yields CASSPTGNVEAFF. The chain combines TRBV5-5 with TRBJ1-1, with 7 bases matching TRBD1. CDR1 and CDR2 (germline): SGHKS, YYEKEE (reference sequence). The CDR3 has 13 residues. V was clipped by 4 bases and J by 8 bases; unmatched bases: 8.

The chain carries TRBV19 and TRBJ2-5; D might be TRBD1 or TRBD2, each matching 5 bases. Germline V gene lookup returns CDR1 LNHDA and CDR2 SQIVND (reference sequence). This CDR3 has 15 amino acids. Trimming removed 3 bases from V and 5 bases from J, with 16 bases in between. Written as DNA, the CDR3 is TGTGCCAGTAGTATCTTTCGAGGGGTGAGGGAGACCCAGTACTTC. Translation: CASSIFRGVRETQYF.

The chain is built from TRBV6-4 and TRBJ2-1; perhaps TRBD2 as D (6 bases). Germline CDR1 reads MRHNA; CDR2 reads SNTAGT. The CDR3 extends over 18 amino acids. The ends were cut back, 4 bases at V and 0 bases at J, with 19 bases in the middle. Written as DNA, the CDR3 is TGTGCCAGCAGTGCCCAACAATTTGCTAGCGACTCCTACAATGAGCAGTTCTTC. The encoded protein is CASSAQQFASDSYNEQFF.